The entry below gives a single T cell receptor beta chain sequence along with its context. The antigen it recognizes is unknown. No per-base quality is available; no much larger clone lies one base away. The protocol used for the library was the immunoSEQ multiplex PCR assay. High-throughput TCR-beta CDR3 sequencing of genomic DNA from most patients was performed by Adaptive Biotechnologies. The paper's data handling went like this. Adaptive's ImmunoSEQ software was the source of the TCR sequencing data for approximately 18 patients, while a few other patients were processed with MiXCR and VDJtools. CDR3 nucleotide sequences shared between donor and recipient were removed because the origin of such sequences could not be assigned. Alloreactive clones required at least 2-fold expansion over unstimulated cells and minimum CFSE-low frequency of 0.002% (template counts) or 0.001% (read counts). Mappable clones were those detected in sequenced pre-transplant spleen, lymph node, or MLR CFSE-low populations of the donor or recipient. The cumulative frequency of alloreactive clones was calculated as a percentage of all sequences, weighted by copy number. Here the immuneACCESS table is served through TCRdb, limited to in-frame sequences with V and J called. Missing clones are a known gap in these copies; in checked studies unresolved V genes cover under half, and the rest lacks a known reason. V and J calls and clone size are given by that table; D and trimming were obtained from the DNA. The sample table records fewer than 15,000 clones; approximately 84% of these occur just once. In total, the top ten clones hold 7% to 9.5% of the sample.

The data derive from a study of graft-versus-host responses after intestinal transplantation (dated by TCRdb to the early 2020s). Background for the entire study: Multivisceral, liver-intestinal, or isolated intestinal transplants were received by the recipients. The cohort enrolled some 25 intestinal transplant recipients including one retransplant, and a few patients lacking pretransplant specimens were excluded. Graft-versus-host and host-versus-graft alloreactive T cell clones were tracked in the graft, circulation and bone marrow after intestinal transplantation using bulk TCR-beta CDR3 sequencing. To identify alloreactive clones, pre-transplant mixed lymphocyte reaction products were sequenced and then compared with unstimulated pre-transplant donor and recipient T cells. Rather than being sequenced by the commercial service, samples from three later patients were sequenced in-house on an Illumina MiSeq and processed with MiXCR. Donor T cell macrochimerism was defined as a peak of at least 4% donor T cells among recipient peripheral blood mononuclear cells. All recipients received anti-thymocyte globulin induction followed by maintenance tacrolimus and steroids for approximately 3 years. Broad study findings and their caveats: GvH clones were detected in recipient bone marrow, and some of these GvH clones were observed earlier in ileal mucosa or blood, consistent with an intestinal mucosal origin. Early after transplant, peak levels of circulating GvH clones were found to be associated with declines in HvG clones. The conclusions were limited by the relatively low number and heterogeneity of the intestinal transplant patients. Patients with donor T cell macrochimerism had high GvH to HvG T cell clonal ratios in their allografts.

Blood samples were collected up to 4 times in the first month after transplant and then at least monthly when available. The CDR1 and CDR2 encoded by the germline V gene are MDHEN and SYDVKM. Taken from cysteine to phenylalanine, the CDR3 has 15 residues. The read is trimmed to its CDR3 DNA, 45 bases read in frame from base 1. V lost 2 bases and J lost 1 base, and the count of bases not matched to a germline gene is 4. The clonotype originates from a human patient who received an intestinal transplant, so some T cells may come from the graft donor. The input for sequencing was PBMCs, taken roughly 310 days after intestinal transplant. The chain is made from TRBV28 and TRBJ1-1; the central 7 bases match TRBD1. The CDR3 reads CASSLPNRGNTEAFF. In nucleotides, the sequence is TGTGCCAGCAGTTTACCGAACAGGGGGAACACTGAAGCTTTCTTT.